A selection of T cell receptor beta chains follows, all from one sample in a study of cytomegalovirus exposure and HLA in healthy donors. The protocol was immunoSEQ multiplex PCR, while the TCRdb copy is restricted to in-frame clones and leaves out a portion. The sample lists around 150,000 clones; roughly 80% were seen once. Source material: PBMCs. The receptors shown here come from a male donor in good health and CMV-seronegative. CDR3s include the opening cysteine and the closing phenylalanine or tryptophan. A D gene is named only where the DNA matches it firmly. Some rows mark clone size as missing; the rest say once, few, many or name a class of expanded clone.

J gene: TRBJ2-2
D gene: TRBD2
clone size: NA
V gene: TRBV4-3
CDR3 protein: CASSQERKLAGGTGAGELFF
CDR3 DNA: TGCGCCAGCAGCCAAGAAAGAAAGCTAGCGGGGGGGACGGGAGCCGGGGAGCTGTTTTTT

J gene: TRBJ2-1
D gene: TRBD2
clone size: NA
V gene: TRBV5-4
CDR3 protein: CASSFPSGGDYNEQFF
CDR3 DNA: TGTGCCAGCAGCTTTCCTAGCGGGGGGGATTACAATGAGCAGTTCTTC

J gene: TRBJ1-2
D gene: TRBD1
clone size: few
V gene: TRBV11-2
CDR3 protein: CASSSLRGQGAFYGYTF
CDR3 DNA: TGTGCCAGCAGCTCTCTACGTGGACAGGGGGCTTTTTATGGCTACACCTTC

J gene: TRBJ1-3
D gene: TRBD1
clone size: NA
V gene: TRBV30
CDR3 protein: CAWQGAGNTIYF
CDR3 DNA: TGTGCCTGGCAGGGGGCTGGAAACACCATATATTTT

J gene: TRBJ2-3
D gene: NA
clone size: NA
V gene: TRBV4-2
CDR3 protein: CASSLLGEGYTDTQYF
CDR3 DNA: TGTGCCAGCAGCCTCCTAGGCGAGGGCTACACAGATACGCAGTATTTT

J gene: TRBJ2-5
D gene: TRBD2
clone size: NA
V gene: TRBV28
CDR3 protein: CASRLSGGVETQYF
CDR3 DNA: TGTGCCAGCAGACTAAGCGGGGGGGTGGAGACCCAGTACTTC

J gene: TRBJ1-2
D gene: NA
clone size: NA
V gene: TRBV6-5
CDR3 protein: CASSYSIVRGYYGYTF
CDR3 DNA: TGTGCCAGCAGTTACTCGATAGTAAGAGGATACTATGGCTACACCTTC

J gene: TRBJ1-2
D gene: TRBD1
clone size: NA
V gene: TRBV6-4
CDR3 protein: CASRQGADYGYTF
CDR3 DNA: TGTGCCAGCAGACAGGGGGCCGACTATGGCTACACCTTC

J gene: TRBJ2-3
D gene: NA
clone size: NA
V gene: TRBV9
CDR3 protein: CASSVEGVTQYF
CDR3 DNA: TGTGCCAGCAGCGTAGAGGGGGTGACGCAGTATTTT

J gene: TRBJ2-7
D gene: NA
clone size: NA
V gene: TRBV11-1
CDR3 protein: CASSLTGSEQYF
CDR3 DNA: TGTGCCAGCAGCCTAACAGGGTCCGAGCAGTACTTC

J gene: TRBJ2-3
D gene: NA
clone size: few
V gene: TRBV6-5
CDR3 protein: CASSPPTGTDTQYF
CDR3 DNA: TGTGCCAGCAGTCCGCCTACAGGCACAGATACGCAGTATTTT

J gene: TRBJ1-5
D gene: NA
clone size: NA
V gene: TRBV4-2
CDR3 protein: CASSQRGTGGGQPQHF
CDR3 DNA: TGTGCCAGCAGCCAACGAGGGACGGGAGGGGGTCAGCCCCAGCATTTT